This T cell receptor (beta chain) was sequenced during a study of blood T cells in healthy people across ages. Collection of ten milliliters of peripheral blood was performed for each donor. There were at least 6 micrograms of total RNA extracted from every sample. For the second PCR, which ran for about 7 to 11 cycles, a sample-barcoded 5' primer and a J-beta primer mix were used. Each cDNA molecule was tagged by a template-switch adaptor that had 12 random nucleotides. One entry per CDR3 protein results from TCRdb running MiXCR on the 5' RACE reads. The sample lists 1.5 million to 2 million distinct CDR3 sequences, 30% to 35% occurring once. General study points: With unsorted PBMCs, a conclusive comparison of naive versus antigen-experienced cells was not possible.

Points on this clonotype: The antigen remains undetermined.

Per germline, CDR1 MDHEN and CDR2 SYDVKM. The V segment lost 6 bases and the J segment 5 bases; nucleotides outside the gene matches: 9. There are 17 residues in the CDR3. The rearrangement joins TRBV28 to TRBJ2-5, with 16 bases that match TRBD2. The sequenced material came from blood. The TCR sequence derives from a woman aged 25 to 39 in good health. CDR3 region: CASRPGTSGRAWETQYF. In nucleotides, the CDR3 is TGTGCCAGCAGACCCGGGACTAGCGGGAGGGCCTGGGAGACCCAGTACTTC.